This is a list of T cell receptor beta chains from one sample in a study of patients and donors after allogeneic stem cell transplantation. TCRdb independently ran MiXCR on the RT-PCR reads; one entry per CDR3 protein. This table holds some 960,000 distinct CDR3 sequences, roughly 18% found once. Sequencing was carried out using blood, either unsorted or a sorted T cell fraction (not recorded which). These receptors were taken from a human donor who was either an allogeneic HSCT recipient or a stem cell or donor lymphocyte infusion donor (not recorded which). It is not recorded whose cells these are; they may come from a transplant donor. CDR3s include the opening cysteine and the closing phenylalanine or tryptophan. The D gene is left open where the match is weak. Clone size appears in some rows only: once, few, many, or a class for an expanded clone.

J: TRBJ2-4; size: NA; V: TRBV12-3/TRBV12-4; D: NA; CDR3: CASSPSGDIQYF; DNA: TGTGCCAGCAGTCCGAGCGGAGACATTCAGTACTTC
J: TRBJ2-5; size: NA; V: TRBV5-4; D: TRBD2; CDR3: CASSLTGLAPQETQYF; DNA: TGTGCCAGCAGTTTAACCGGACTAGCGCCCCAAGAGACCCAGTACTTC
J: TRBJ2-2; size: NA; V: TRBV7-2; D: NA; CDR3: CASSLNGRSNTGELFF; DNA: TGTGCCAGCAGCTTAAACGGGCGATCGAACACCGGGGAGCTGTTTTTT
J: TRBJ2-3; size: few; V: TRBV7-3; D: TRBD2; CDR3: CASSLEGLAGQDTQYF; DNA: TGTGCCAGCAGCTTGGAGGGACTAGCGGGACAAGATACGCAGTATTTT
J: TRBJ2-2; size: few; V: TRBV20-1; D: NA; CDR3: CSAPRVTNTGELFF; DNA: TGCAGTGCTCCCAGGGTTACTAACACCGGGGAGCTGTTTTTT
J: TRBJ2-2; size: many; V: TRBV9; D: NA; CDR3: CASSVGSQRNTGELFF; DNA: TGTGCCAGCAGCGTAGGCTCACAGCGGAACACCGGGGAGCTGTTTTTT
J: TRBJ1-2; size: NA; V: TRBV18; D: NA; CDR3: CASSPPSPYGYTF; DNA: TGTGCCAGCTCACCACCCTCCCCTTATGGCTACACCTTC
J: TRBJ1-5; size: few; V: TRBV20-1; D: NA; CDR3: CSASATDSNQPQHF; DNA: TGCAGTGCTAGTGCCACTGATAGCAATCAGCCCCAGCATTTT
J: TRBJ2-3; size: few; V: TRBV4-1; D: NA; CDR3: CASSQPTQGGDRGDTQYF; DNA: TGCGCCAGCAGCCAACCCACCCAGGGGGGGGATAGGGGAGATACGCAGTATTTT
J: TRBJ1-4; size: NA; V: TRBV24-1; D: TRBD1; CDR3: CATLLKDRGKLFF; DNA: TGTGCCACCCTACTCAAAGACAGGGGGAAACTGTTTTTT
J: TRBJ2-5; size: few; V: TRBV11-2; D: NA; CDR3: CASSSRGRTGETQYF; DNA: TGTGCCAGCAGCTCCCGGGGCCGGACGGGAGAGACCCAGTACTTC
J: TRBJ1-3; size: NA; V: TRBV11-2; D: NA; CDR3: CASSLGLRVDSGNTIYF; DNA: TGTGCCAGCAGCTTAGGGCTCAGGGTCGACTCTGGAAACACCATATATTTT
J: TRBJ2-2; size: few; V: TRBV12-3/TRBV12-4; D: NA; CDR3: CASSLQEWTHANTGELFF; DNA: TGTGCCAGCAGTTTACAGGAGTGGACTCACGCGAACACCGGGGAGCTGTTTTTT
J: TRBJ1-1; size: many; V: TRBV12-3/TRBV12-4; D: NA; CDR3: CASSLMAPNTEAFF; DNA: TGTGCCAGCAGTTTGATGGCTCCGAACACTGAAGCTTTCTTT
J: TRBJ1-1; size: NA; V: TRBV7-6; D: NA; CDR3: CASSSGLTSGNTEAFF; DNA: TGTGCCAGCAGCTCAGGCCTCACTAGTGGGAACACTGAAGCTTTCTTT
J: TRBJ2-2; size: few; V: TRBV28; D: NA; CDR3: CASGAIVLGAGELFF; DNA: TGTGCCAGCGGCGCAATTGTGTTAGGGGCCGGGGAGCTGTTTTTT
J: TRBJ1-1; size: few; V: TRBV7-9; D: NA; CDR3: CASSPVGSSPTEAFF; DNA: TGTGCCAGCAGCCCTGTCGGCTCCTCCCCCACTGAAGCTTTCTTT
J: TRBJ1-5; size: NA; V: TRBV9; D: NA; CDR3: CASSVEEGPEPQHF; DNA: TGTGCCAGCAGCGTAGAGGAGGGCCCGGAACCCCAGCATTTT
J: TRBJ2-7; size: few; V: TRBV7-9; D: NA; CDR3: CASSPQGGRSSYEQYF; DNA: TGTGCCAGCAGCCCCCAGGGTGGCAGGAGCTCCTACGAGCAGTACTTC
J: TRBJ1-1; size: few; V: TRBV12-3/TRBV12-4; D: NA; CDR3: CASSFEGRNTEAFF; DNA: TGTGCCAGCAGTTTTGAGGGGCGCAACACTGAAGCTTTCTTT
J: TRBJ2-5; size: few; V: TRBV4-1; D: TRBD2; CDR3: CASSHAIRGGLQETQYF; DNA: TGCGCCAGCAGCCATGCAATCCGGGGGGGCCTACAAGAGACCCAGTACTTC
J: TRBJ1-1; size: few; V: TRBV20-1; D: NA; CDR3: CSARMGGLNTEAFF; DNA: TGCAGTGCTAGAATGGGGGGCTTGAACACTGAAGCTTTCTTT
J: TRBJ2-1; size: NA; V: TRBV20-1; D: NA; CDR3: CSASSSVYNEQFF; DNA: TGCAGTGCTAGTAGTTCGGTATACAATGAGCAGTTCTTC
J: TRBJ1-1; size: few; V: TRBV21-1; D: NA; CDR3: CASSNPPGRNTEAFF; DNA: TGTGCCAGCAGCAACCCCCCGGGACGAAACACTGAAGCTTTCTTT
J: TRBJ2-7; size: many; V: TRBV10-3; D: TRBD1; CDR3: CAISSGQGYSEQYF; DNA: TGTGCCATCAGTTCGGGACAGGGATATTCCGAGCAGTACTTC
J: TRBJ2-7; size: NA; V: TRBV11-2; D: NA; CDR3: CASSLGHREYEQYF; DNA: TGTGCCAGCAGCTTAGGCCACAGGGAGTACGAGCAGTACTTC
J: TRBJ2-7; size: NA; V: TRBV7-6; D: NA; CDR3: CASSSGFGWVGAVEQYF; DNA: TGTGCCAGCAGCTCCGGATTTGGATGGGTGGGTGCCGTGGAGCAGTACTTC
J: TRBJ2-4; size: few; V: TRBV5-1; D: TRBD1; CDR3: CASSLVGTGRERGRNIQYF; DNA: TGCGCCAGCAGCTTGGTGGGGACAGGGCGTGAGCGGGGCAGAAACATTCAGTACTTC
J: TRBJ1-5; size: NA; V: TRBV20-1; D: NA; CDR3: CSAPPGGETNQPQHF; DNA: TGCAGTGCTCCCCCAGGAGGTGAAACCAATCAGCCCCAGCATTTT
J: TRBJ1-5; size: once; V: TRBV2; D: NA; CDR3: CASSESPRTNQPQHF; DNA: TGTGCCAGCAGTGAATCTCCCAGGACCAATCAGCCCCAGCATTTT
J: TRBJ2-1; size: few; V: TRBV13; D: NA; CDR3: CASSAAGRGYNEQFF; DNA: TGTGCCAGCAGCGCCGCGGGACGGGGCTACAATGAGCAGTTCTTC
J: TRBJ1-1; size: few; V: TRBV20-1; D: NA; CDR3: CSAPRGVDTEAFF; DNA: TGCAGTGCCCCGAGGGGGGTAGACACTGAAGCTTTCTTT
J: TRBJ2-1; size: few; V: TRBV6-1; D: TRBD2; CDR3: CASSRRTSGAGNEQFF; DNA: TGTGCCAGCAGTAGAAGGACTAGCGGGGCTGGCAATGAGCAGTTCTTC
J: TRBJ2-5; size: NA; V: TRBV5-1; D: TRBD2; CDR3: CASSLDGWGLAAQYF; DNA: TGCGCCAGCAGCTTGGATGGCTGGGGTCTAGCGGCCCAGTACTTC
J: TRBJ2-3; size: few; V: TRBV2; D: TRBD2; CDR3: CASSESLAGGPDTQYF; DNA: TGTGCCAGCAGTGAATCTCTAGCGGGGGGACCAGATACGCAGTATTTT
J: TRBJ2-5; size: NA; V: TRBV9; D: NA; CDR3: CASSVGADQETQYF; DNA: TGTGCCAGCAGCGTAGGGGCGGACCAAGAGACCCAGTACTTC
J: TRBJ1-6; size: few; V: TRBV20-1; D: NA; CDR3: CSARDGVPKSF; DNA: TGCAGTGCTAGAGATGGGGTACCCAAGAGCTTT
J: TRBJ2-1; size: few; V: TRBV18; D: NA; CDR3: CASHGPTHLTEQFF; DNA: TGTGCCAGCCACGGCCCGACTCATCTCACTGAGCAGTTCTTC
J: TRBJ2-3; size: many; V: TRBV25-1; D: NA; CDR3: CASSFRSRRVDTQYF; DNA: TGTGCCAGCAGTTTCCGGTCACGGCGTGTAGATACGCAGTATTTT
J: TRBJ2-7; size: few; V: TRBV27; D: TRBD1; CDR3: CASSTYRGEQYF; DNA: TGTGCCAGCAGTACGTACAGGGGCGAGCAGTACTTC
J: TRBJ2-1; size: few; V: TRBV20-1; D: NA; CDR3: CSASTEQFF; DNA: TGCAGTGCTAGCACTGAGCAGTTCTTC